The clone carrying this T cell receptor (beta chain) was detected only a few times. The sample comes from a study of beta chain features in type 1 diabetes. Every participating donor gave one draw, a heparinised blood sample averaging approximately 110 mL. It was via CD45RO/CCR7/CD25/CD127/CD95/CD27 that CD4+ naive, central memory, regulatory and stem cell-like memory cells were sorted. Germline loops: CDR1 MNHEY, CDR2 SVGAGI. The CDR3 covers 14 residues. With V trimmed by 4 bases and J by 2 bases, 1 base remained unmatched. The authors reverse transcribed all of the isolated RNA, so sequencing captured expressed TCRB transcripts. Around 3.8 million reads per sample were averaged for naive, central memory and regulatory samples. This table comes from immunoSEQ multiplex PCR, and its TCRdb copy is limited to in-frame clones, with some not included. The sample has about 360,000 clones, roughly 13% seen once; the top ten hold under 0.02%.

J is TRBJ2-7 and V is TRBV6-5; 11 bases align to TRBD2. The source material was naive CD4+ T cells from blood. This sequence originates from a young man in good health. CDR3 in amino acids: CASSLAGGPYEQYF. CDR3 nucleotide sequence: TGTGCCAGCAGTTTAGCGGGAGGGCCCTACGAGCAGTACTTC.